This T cell receptor beta chain originates from a study of siplizumab effects on memory and regulatory T cells. Findings of the study overall: Siplizumab produced a significant drop in alloreactive sequences attributable to unstimulated CD4+ memory cells. Neither a naive nor a memory phenotype was assignable to roughly 75-97% of proliferating CD4+ or CD8+ clones.

CDR1 SGHNT and CDR2 YYREEE come from the germline V gene (reference sequence). V lost 1 base, J lost 5 bases, and 7 bases lay in between. CDR3 length: 13 amino acids. Here immunoSEQ multiplex PCR was the method, and the copy in TCRdb shows in-frame clones only, minus some. Among some 100,000 clones listed, roughly nine tenths were seen once. With regard to this clone: Its antigen is undetermined.

The receptor's source is a human donor in good health. Sequencing input: Tregs sorted from blood. The V and J genes are TRBV5-4 and TRBJ1-5, with D hard to call. As DNA, the CDR3 is TGTGCCAGCAGCTTGTCCGGGGATCAGCCCCAGCATTTT. Translation gives CASSLSGDQPQHF.